These T cell receptor beta chains were read from a single sample in a study of control samples from healthy donors and cancer patients. Method: immunoSEQ multiplex PCR; TCRdb's copy keeps in-frame clones and lacks some. The sample includes under 110,000 clones, roughly 89% seen only once; the top ten take 7.8%. The specimen was blood. The receptor source for this set is a man in his thirties or forties in good health. CDR3s include the opening cysteine and the closing phenylalanine or tryptophan. D genes are given only for firm matches. Rows may omit the clone size; those that give it use once, few, many or a size class.

>-|TRBJ1-1|TRBV28|once
CASARPGAITEAFF
TGTGCCAGCGCTCGCCCGGGGGCGATCACTGAAGCTTTCTTT
>TRBD1|TRBJ1-6|TRBV27|-
CASSLYRGRNSPLHF
TGTGCCAGCAGTCTGTACAGGGGGAGGAATTCACCCCTCCACTTT
>-|TRBJ2-1|TRBV7-2|-
CASSNYYDNEQFF
TGTGCCAGCAGCAATTACTATGACAATGAGCAGTTCTTC
>TRBD1|TRBJ2-7|TRBV7-9|-
CASSSFSGTGDYEQYF
TGTGCCAGCAGTTCCTTTTCCGGGACAGGCGACTACGAGCAGTACTTC
>-|TRBJ2-7|TRBV7-9|once
CASNQAGAGYEQYF
TGTGCCAGCAATCAGGCAGGGGCTGGCTACGAGCAGTACTTC
>TRBD2|TRBJ2-3|TRBV5-1|few
CASSSTSRITDTQYF
TGCGCCAGCAGCTCGACTAGCAGAATCACAGATACGCAGTATTTT
>-|TRBJ2-6|TRBV4-3|-
CASSQQGGSGANVLTF
TGCGCCAGCAGCCAACAGGGGGGCTCTGGGGCCAACGTCCTGACTTTC
>-|TRBJ1-6|TRBV6-5|-
CASSYRPNNSPLHF
TGTGCCAGCAGTTATAGACCTAATAATTCACCCCTCCACTTT
>-|TRBJ2-5|TRBV5-1|-
CASSFASVQETQYF
TGCGCCAGCAGCTTCGCTAGCGTCCAAGAGACCCAGTACTTC
>-|TRBJ2-1|TRBV7-8|-
CASSSRFGQGNEQFF
TGTGCCAGCAGCTCCCGTTTTGGGCAGGGCAATGAGCAGTTCTTC
>TRBD1|TRBJ1-2|TRBV7-2|-
CASSLRDRDGYTF
TGTGCCAGCAGCTTACGGGACAGGGACGGCTACACCTTC
>-|TRBJ2-7|TRBV7-2|once
CASSLDQGSATISGYEQYF
TGTGCCAGCAGCTTAGATCAGGGTTCGGCTACAATATCTGGGTACGAGCAGTACTTC
>TRBD2|TRBJ2-1|TRBV11-2|-
CASSQLAGANEQFF
TGTGCCAGCAGCCAACTAGCGGGAGCCAATGAGCAGTTCTTC
>-|TRBJ2-5|TRBV5-1|-
CASSWGPSQETQYF
TGCGCCAGCAGCTGGGGGCCGAGCCAAGAGACCCAGTACTTC
>-|TRBJ2-1|TRBV7-3|-
CASSLARGGSYNEQFF
TGTGCCAGCAGCTTGGCAAGGGGGGGCTCCTACAATGAGCAGTTCTTC
>-|TRBJ2-6|TRBV7-2|-
CASSSNRDSPHVLTF
TGTGCCAGCAGTTCAAACCGGGACTCCCCACACGTCCTGACTTTC
>-|TRBJ1-1|TRBV5-1|-
CASSVGDTYTEAFF
TGCGCCAGCAGCGTGGGGGACACCTACACTGAAGCTTTCTTT